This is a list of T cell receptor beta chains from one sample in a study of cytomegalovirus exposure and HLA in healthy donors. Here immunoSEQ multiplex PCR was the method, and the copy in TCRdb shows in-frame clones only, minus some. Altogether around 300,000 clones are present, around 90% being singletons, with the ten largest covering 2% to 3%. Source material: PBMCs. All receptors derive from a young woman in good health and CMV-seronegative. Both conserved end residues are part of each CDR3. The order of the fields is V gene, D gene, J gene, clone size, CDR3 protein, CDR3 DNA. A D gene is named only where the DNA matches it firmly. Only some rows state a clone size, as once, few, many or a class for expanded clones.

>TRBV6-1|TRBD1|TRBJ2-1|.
CATAGTGAYNEQFF
TGTGCCACCGCCGGGACAGGGGCCTACAATGAGCAGTTCTTC
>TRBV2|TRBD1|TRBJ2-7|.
CASSESGTGGDEQYF
TGTGCCAGCAGTGAGTCTGGGACAGGGGGCGACGAGCAGTACTTC
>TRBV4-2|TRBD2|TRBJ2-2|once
CASSLLTGTSAANTGELFF
TGTGCCAGCAGCCTCCTGACCGGGACTAGCGCCGCGAACACCGGGGAGCTGTTTTTT
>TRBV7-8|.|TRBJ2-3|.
CASSWGLNSDTQYF
TGTGCCAGCAGCTGGGGACTTAATTCAGATACGCAGTATTTT
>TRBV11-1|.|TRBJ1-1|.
CASSLAGAEAFF
TGTGCCAGCAGCTTAGCAGGGGCTGAAGCTTTCTTT
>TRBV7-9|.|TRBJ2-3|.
CSSSLVTYEYTQYF
TGTTCCAGCAGCTTAGTTACGTACGAGTATACGCAGTATTTT
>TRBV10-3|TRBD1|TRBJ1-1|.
CAISYGQGAEAFF
TGTGCCATCAGTTACGGACAGGGTGCCGAAGCTTTCTTT
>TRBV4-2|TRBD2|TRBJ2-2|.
CASSQEIAGGPSGELFF
TGTGCCAGCAGCCAGGAAATAGCGGGGGGGCCATCCGGGGAGCTGTTTTTT
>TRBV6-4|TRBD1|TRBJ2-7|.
CASSDDTFPGQPFPPYEQYF
TGTGCCAGCAGTGACGATACTTTTCCGGGACAGCCTTTCCCCCCCTACGAGCAGTACTTC
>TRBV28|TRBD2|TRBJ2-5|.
CASSAPRAGGHETQYF
TGTGCCAGCAGCGCTCCGAGAGCGGGGGGGCACGAGACCCAGTACTTC
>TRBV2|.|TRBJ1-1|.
CASNRQPGTEAFF
TGTGCCAGCAATCGCCAGCCGGGTACTGAAGCTTTCTTT
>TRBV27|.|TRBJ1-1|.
CASSPPRRPNTEAFF
TGTGCCAGCAGTCCCCCGAGGAGACCGAACACTGAAGCTTTCTTT
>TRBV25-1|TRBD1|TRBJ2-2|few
CASRDRAAGELFF
TGTGCCAGCAGGGACAGGGCTGCCGGGGAGCTGTTTTTT
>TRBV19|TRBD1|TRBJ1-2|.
CASSIRGQHGYTF
TGTGCCAGTAGTATTCGGGGACAGCATGGCTACACCTTC
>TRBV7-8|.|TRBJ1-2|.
CASSSRPATTVYGYTF
TGTGCCAGCAGCTCCCGCCCCGCGACAACCGTCTATGGCTACACCTTC
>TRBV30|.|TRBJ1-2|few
CAWSYPASPGGYTF
TGTGCCTGGAGTTACCCAGCCTCCCCCGGGGGCTACACCTTC
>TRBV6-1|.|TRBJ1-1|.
CASSEVAGTIGAFF
TGTGCCAGCAGTGAAGTCGCAGGGACTATAGGAGCTTTCTTT
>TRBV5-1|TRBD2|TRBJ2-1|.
CASSGGLAGPNEQFF
TGCGCCAGCAGTGGGGGACTAGCGGGACCCAATGAGCAGTTCTTC
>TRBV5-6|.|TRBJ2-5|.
CASSLGTIVSKTQYF
TGTGCCAGCAGCTTGGGAACCATAGTGAGTAAGACCCAGTACTTC
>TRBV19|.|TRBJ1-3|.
CASDNAGAPGNTIYF
TGTGCCAGTGACAACGCAGGGGCCCCTGGAAACACCATATATTTT
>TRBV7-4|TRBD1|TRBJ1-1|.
CASRLTGKVTEAFF
TGTGCCAGCAGGTTGACAGGGAAAGTAACTGAAGCTTTCTTT
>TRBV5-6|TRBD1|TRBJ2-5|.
CASGFGTAQETQYF
TGTGCCAGCGGATTCGGGACAGCCCAAGAGACCCAGTACTTC
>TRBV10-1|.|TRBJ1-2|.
CASSPTVSGGYTF
TGCGCCAGCAGCCCGACAGTTTCCGGTGGCTACACCTTC
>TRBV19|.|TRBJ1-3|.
CATIPGWKTGLDRGNTIYF
TGTGCCACGATCCCGGGGTGGAAAACAGGGCTTGATCGAGGCAACACCATATATTTT
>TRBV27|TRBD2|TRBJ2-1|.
CASSLYPLAGGPNEQFF
TGTGCCAGCAGTTTATACCCACTGGCGGGGGGGCCAAATGAGCAGTTCTTC
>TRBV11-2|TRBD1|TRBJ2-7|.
CASSLAGGNEQYF
TGTGCCAGCAGCTTAGCAGGGGGCAACGAGCAGTACTTC
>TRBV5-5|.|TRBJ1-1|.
CASSSSPRNTEAFF
TGTGCCAGCAGCTCCAGCCCTAGGAACACTGAAGCTTTCTTT
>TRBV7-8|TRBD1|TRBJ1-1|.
CASSFPDQGASDTEAFF
TGTGCCAGCAGCTTTCCGGACCAGGGGGCTTCGGACACTGAAGCTTTCTTT